This TCR beta chain was recorded in a study of T cell responses to AZD1222 COVID-19 vaccine. Trimming pared 8 bases from V and 0 bases from J, leaving 5 bases between. Looked up from germline, CDR1 is MDHEN and CDR2 is SYDVKM. The CDR3 contains 13 residues. TCRdb keeps only in-frame clones here, not all; method: immunoSEQ multiplex PCR. There are around 130,000 clones in the sample; roughly 92% occur only once, and about 4.1% lies in the top ten. Study conclusions and caveats: Recipients of two AZD1222 doses showed rising Spike-specific TCR breadth and depth.

Of note for this clone: Its target is not known.

Second-dose groups at about 4 or about 12 weeks were pooled. The V and J genes are TRBV28 and TRBJ2-6; unclear D gene. This sequence originates from an adult who received the AZD1222 COVID-19 vaccine. The specimen comprised peripheral blood, sampled 28 days after the second AZD1222 dose. The CDR3 region has the DNA TGTGCCAGCGATGCCTCTGGGGCCAACGTCCTGACTTTC. Translated, it gives CASDASGANVLTF.